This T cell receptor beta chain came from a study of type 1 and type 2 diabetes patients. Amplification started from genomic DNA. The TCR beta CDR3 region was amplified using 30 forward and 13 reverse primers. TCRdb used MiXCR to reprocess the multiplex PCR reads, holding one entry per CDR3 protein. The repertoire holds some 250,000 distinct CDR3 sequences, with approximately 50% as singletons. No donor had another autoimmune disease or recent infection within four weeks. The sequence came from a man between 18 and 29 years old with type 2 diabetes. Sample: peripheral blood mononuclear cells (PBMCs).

The CDR3 bases are TGTGCCAGCCAGGGAGGTACCGGTCAGCCCCAGCATTTT. Translation: CASQGGTGQPQHF. The chain is built from TRBV6-1 and TRBJ1-5, with D possibly TRBD1 on 5 matching bases. CDR3 length: 13 amino acids. V shed 8 bases and J shed 6 bases, with 14 bases lying between them. In germline, CDR1 is MNHNS, CDR2 SASEGT.